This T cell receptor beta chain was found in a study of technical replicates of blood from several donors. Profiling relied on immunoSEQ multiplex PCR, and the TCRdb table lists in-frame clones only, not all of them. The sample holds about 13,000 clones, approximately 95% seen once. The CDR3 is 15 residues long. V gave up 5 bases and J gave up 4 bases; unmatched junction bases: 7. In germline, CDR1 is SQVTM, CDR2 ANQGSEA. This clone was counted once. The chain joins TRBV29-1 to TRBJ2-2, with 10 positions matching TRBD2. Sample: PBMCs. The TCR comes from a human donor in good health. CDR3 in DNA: TGCAGCGTTTCACTAGCGGGACCTGTCACCGGGGAGCTGTTTTTT. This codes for CSVSLAGPVTGELFF.